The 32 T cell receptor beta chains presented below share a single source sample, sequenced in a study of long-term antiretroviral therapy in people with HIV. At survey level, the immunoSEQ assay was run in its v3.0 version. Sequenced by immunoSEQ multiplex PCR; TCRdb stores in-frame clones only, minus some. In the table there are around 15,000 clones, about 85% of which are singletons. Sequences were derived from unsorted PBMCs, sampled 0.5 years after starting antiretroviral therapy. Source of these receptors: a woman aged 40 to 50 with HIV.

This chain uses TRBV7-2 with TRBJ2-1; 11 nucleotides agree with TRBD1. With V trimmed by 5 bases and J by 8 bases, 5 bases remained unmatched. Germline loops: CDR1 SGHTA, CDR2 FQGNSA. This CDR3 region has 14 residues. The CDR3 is CASSRRDRGDEQFF. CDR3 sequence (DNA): TGTGCCAGCAGCCGACGGGACAGGGGGGATGAGCAGTTCTTC. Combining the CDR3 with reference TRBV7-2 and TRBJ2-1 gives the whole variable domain GAGVSQSPSNKVTEKGKDVELRCDPISGHTALYWYRQSLGQGLEFLIYFQGNSAPDKSGLPSDRFSAERTGGSVSTLTIQRTQQEDSAVYLCASSRRDRGDEQFFGPGTRLTVL.

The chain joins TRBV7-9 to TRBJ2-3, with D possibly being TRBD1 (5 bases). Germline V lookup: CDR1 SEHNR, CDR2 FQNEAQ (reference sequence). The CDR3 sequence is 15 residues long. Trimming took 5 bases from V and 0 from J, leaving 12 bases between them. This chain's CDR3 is CASSVGGASTDTQYF. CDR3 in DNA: TGTGCCAGCAGCGTAGGTGGGGCGAGCACAGATACGCAGTATTTT.

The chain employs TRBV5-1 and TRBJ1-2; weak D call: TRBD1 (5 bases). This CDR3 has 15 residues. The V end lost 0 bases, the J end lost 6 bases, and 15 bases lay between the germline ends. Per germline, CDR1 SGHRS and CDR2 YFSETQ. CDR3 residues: CASSLDQGGKDGYTF. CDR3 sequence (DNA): TGCGCCAGCAGCTTGGATCAGGGAGGAAAAGATGGCTACACCTTC. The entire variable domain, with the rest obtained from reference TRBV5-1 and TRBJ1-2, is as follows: KAGVTQTPRYLIKTRGQQVTLSCSPISGHRSVSWYQQTPGQGLQFLFEYFSETQRNKGNFPGRFSGRQFSNSRSEMNVSTLELGDSALYLCASSLDQGGKDGYTFGSGTRLTVV.

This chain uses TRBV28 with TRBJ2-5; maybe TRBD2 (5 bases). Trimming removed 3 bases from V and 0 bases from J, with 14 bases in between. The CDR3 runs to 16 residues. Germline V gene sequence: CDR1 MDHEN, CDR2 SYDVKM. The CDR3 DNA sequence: TGTGCCAGCAGTTTGAGGGCCCAAGGGTACCAAGAGACCCAGTACTTC. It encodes CASSLRAQGYQETQYF. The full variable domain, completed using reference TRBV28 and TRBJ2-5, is DVKVTQSSRYLVKRTGEKVFLECVQDMDHENMFWYRQDPGLGLRLIYFSYDVKMKEKGDIPEGYSVSREKKERFSLILESASTNQTSMYLCASSLRAQGYQETQYFGPGTRLLVL.

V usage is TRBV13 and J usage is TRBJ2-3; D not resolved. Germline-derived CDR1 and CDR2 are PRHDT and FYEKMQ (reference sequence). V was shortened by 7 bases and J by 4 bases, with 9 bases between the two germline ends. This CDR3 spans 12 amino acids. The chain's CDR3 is CASNGVADTQYF. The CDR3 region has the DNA TGTGCCAGCAATGGGGTTGCAGATACGCAGTATTTT.

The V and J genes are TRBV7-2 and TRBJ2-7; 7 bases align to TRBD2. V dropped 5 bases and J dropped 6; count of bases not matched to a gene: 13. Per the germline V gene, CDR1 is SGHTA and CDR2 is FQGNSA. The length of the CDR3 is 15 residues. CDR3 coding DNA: TGTGCCAGCAGCGAAGGAGGTGCGGGAGTAACCGAGCAGTACTTC. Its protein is CASSEGGAGVTEQYF.

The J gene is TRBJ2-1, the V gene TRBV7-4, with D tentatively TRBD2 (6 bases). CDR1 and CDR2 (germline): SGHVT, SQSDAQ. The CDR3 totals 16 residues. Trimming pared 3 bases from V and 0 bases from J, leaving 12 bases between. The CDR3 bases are TGTGCCAGCAGCTTCCTAAGGGACTCCTCCTACAATGAGCAGTTCTTC. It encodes CASSFLRDSSYNEQFF. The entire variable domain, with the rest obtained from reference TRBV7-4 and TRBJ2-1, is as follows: GAGVSQSPRYKVAKRGRDVALRCDSISGHVTLYWYRQTLGQGSEVLTYSQSDAQRDKSGRPSGRFSAERPERSVSTLKIQRTEQGDSAVYLCASSFLRDSSYNEQFFGPGTRLTVL.

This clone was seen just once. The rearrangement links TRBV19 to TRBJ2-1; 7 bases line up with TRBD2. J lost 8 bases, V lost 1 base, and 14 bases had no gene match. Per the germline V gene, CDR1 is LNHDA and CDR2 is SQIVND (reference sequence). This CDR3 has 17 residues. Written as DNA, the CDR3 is TGTGCCAGTAGTATAGGATGGGACTATCTCAGAGGGGATGAGCAGTTCTTC. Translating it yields CASSIGWDYLRGDEQFF.

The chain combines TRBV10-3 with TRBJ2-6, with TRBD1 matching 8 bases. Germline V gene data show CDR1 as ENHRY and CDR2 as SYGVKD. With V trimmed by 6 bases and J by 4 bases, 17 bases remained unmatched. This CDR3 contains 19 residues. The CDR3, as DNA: TGTGCCATCAGCGAACCCAGGACAGGGAATATTCGGGGGGCCAACGTCCTGACTTTC. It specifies CAISEPRTGNIRGANVLTF.

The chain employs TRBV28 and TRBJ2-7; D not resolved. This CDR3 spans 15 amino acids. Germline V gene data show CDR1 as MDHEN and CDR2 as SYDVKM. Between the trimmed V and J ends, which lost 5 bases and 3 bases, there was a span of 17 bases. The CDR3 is CASSPVFPGNYEQYF. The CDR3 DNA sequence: TGTGCCAGCAGTCCTGTGTTCCCCGGAAACTACGAGCAGTACTTC.

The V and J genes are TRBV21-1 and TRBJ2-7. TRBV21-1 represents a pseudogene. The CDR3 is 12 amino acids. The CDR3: CASSKGGWEQYF. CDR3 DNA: TGTGCCAGCAGCAAAGGGGGTTGGGAGCAGTACTTC.

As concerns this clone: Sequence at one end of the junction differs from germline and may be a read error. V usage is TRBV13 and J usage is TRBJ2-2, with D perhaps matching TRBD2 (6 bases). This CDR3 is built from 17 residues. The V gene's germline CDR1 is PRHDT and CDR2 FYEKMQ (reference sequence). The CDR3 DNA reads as TGTGCCAGCAGCTTCATTAGTCGGGCCGGAGGGACCGTGGAGCTGTTTTTT. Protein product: CASSFISRAGGTVELFF.

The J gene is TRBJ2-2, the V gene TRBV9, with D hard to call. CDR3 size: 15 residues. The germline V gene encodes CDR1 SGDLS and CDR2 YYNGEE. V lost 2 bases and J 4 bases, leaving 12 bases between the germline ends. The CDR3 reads CASSVTNGATGELFF. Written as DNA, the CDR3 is TGTGCCAGCAGCGTTACAAACGGAGCCACCGGGGAGCTGTTTTTT.

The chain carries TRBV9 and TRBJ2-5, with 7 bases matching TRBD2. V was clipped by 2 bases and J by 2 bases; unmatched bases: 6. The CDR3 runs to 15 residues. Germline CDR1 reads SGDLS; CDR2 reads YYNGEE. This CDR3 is CASSVGGIQQETQYF. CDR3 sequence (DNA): TGTGCCAGCAGCGTGGGAGGGATACAACAAGAGACCCAGTACTTC.

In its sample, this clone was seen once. CDR3 nucleotide sequence: TGTGCCAGCAGTGTGCGAGGACTCAATGAAAAACTGTTTTTT. Encoded protein: CASSVRGLNEKLFF. The chain has TRBV2 and TRBJ1-4; no clear D. CDR1 SNHLY and CDR2 FYNNEI come from the germline V gene. There are 14 residues in the CDR3. V lost 4 bases and J 5 bases, leaving 11 bases between the germline ends.

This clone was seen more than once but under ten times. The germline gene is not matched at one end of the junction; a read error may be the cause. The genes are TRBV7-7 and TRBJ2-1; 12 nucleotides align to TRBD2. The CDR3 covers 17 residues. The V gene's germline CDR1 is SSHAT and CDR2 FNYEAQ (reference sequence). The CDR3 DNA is TGTGCTAGCAGCTTTGCTAGCGGGAGGGCCATCCACAATGAGCAGTTCTTC. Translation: CASSFASGRAIHNEQFF.

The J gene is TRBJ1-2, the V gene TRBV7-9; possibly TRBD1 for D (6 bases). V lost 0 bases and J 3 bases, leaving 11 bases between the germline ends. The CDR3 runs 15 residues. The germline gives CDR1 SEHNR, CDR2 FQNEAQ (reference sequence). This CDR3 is CASSLAGAEHYGYTF. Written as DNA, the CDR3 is TGTGCCAGCAGCTTAGCGGGGGCAGAACACTATGGCTACACCTTC.

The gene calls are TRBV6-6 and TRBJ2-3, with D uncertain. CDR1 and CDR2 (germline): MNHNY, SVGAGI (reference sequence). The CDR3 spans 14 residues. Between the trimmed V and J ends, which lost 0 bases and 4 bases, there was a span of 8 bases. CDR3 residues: CASSYSRSPDTQYF. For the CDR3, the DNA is TGTGCCAGCAGTTACTCGAGGTCCCCAGATACGCAGTATTTT.

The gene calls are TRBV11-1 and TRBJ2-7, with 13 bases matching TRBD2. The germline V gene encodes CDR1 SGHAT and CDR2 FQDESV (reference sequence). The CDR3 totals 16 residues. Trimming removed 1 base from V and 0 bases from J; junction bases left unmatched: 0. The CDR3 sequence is CASSLGTSGSSYEQYF. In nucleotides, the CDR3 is TGTGCCAGCAGCTTAGGGACTAGCGGGAGCTCCTACGAGCAGTACTTC. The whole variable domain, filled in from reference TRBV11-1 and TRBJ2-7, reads EAEVAQSPRYKITEKSQAVAFWCDPISGHATLYWYRQILGQGPELLVQFQDESVVDDSQLPKDRFSAERLKGVDSTLKIQPAELGDSAMYLCASSLGTSGSSYEQYFGPGTRLTVT.

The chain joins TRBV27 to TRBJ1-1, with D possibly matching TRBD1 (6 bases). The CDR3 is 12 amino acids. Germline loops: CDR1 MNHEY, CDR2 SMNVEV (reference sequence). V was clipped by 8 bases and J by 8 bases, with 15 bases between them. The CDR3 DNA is TGTGCCAGCGGGAACCAGGGGTTGGAAGCTTTCTTT. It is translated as CASGNQGLEAFF.

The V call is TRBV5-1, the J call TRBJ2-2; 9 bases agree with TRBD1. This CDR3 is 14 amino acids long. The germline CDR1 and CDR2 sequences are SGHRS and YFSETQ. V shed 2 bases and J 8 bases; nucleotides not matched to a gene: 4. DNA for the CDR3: TGCGCCAGCAGCTTACAGGGGGCATCAGGGGAGCTGTTTTTT. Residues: CASSLQGASGELFF.

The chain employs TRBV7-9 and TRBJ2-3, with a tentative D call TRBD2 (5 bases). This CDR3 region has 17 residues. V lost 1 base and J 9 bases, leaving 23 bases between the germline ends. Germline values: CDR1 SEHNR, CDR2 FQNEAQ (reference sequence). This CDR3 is CASSLEGEMVRAKTQYF. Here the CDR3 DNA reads TGTGCCAGCAGCTTAGAGGGAGAGATGGTGAGGGCCAAAACGCAGTATTTT.

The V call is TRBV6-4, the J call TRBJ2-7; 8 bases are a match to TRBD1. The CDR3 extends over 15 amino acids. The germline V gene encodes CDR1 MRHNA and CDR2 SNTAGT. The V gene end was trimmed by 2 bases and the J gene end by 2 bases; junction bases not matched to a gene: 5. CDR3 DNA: TGTGCCAGCAGTGACCTCTTGGACAGGGCCTACGAGCAGTACTTC. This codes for CASSDLLDRAYEQYF.

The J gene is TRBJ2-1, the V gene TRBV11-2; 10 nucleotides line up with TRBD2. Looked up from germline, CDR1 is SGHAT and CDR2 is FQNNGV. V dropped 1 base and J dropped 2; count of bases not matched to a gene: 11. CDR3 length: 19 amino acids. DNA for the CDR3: TGTGCCAGCAGCTTAGTATCCGGCGGTAGCGGGAGGACCTACAATGAGCAGTTCTTC. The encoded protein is CASSLVSGGSGRTYNEQFF. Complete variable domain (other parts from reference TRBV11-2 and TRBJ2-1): EAGVAQSPRYKIIEKRQSVAFWCNPISGHATLYWYQQILGQGPKLLIQFQNNGVVDDSQLPKDRFSAERLKGVDSTLKIQPAKLEDSAVYLCASSLVSGGSGRTYNEQFFGPGTRLTVL.

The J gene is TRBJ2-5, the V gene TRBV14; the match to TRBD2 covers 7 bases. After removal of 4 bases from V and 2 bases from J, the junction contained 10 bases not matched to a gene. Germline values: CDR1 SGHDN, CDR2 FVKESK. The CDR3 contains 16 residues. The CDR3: CASSPGRAPQQETQYF. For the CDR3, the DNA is TGTGCCAGCAGCCCAGGGAGGGCGCCTCAGCAAGAGACCCAGTACTTC.

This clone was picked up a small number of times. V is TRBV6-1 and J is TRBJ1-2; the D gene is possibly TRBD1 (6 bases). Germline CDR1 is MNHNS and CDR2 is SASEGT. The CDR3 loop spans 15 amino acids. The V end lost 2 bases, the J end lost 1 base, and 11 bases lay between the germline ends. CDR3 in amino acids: CASSERDTFNYGYTF. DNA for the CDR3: TGTGCCAGCAGTGAACGGGACACCTTTAACTATGGCTACACCTTC.

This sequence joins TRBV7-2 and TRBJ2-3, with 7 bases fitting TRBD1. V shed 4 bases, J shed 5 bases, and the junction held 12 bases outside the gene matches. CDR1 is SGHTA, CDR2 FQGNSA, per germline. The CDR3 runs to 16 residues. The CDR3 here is CASSSQGVYAGDTQYF. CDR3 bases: TGTGCCAGCAGCTCCCAGGGGGTATATGCGGGAGATACGCAGTATTTT.

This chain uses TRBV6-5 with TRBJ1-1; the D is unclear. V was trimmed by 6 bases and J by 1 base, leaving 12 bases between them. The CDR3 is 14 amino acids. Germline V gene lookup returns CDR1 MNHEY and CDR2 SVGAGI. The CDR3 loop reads CASSLVAGNTEAFF. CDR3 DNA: TGTGCCAGCAGCCTGGTAGCTGGGAACACTGAAGCTTTCTTT.

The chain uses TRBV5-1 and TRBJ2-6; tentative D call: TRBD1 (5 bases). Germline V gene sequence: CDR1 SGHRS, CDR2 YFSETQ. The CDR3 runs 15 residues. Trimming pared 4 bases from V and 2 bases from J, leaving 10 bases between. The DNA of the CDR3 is TGCGCCAGCAGCCTTCAGGGTACTGGGGCCAACGTCCTGACTTTC. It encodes CASSLQGTGANVLTF.

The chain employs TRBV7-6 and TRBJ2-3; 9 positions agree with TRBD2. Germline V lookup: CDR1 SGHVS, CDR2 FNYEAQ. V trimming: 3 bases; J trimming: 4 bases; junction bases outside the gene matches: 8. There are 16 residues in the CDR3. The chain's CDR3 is CASSLFPSGISDTQYF. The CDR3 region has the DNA TGTGCCAGCAGCTTGTTCCCTAGCGGGATATCAGATACGCAGTATTTT.

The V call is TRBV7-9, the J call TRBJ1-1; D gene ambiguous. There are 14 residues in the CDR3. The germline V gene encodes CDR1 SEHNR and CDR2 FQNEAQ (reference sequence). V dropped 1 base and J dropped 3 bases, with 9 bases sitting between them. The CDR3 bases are TGTGCCAGCAGCTTAGTGGGTGGGGACACTGAAGCTTTCTTT. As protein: CASSLVGGDTEAFF.

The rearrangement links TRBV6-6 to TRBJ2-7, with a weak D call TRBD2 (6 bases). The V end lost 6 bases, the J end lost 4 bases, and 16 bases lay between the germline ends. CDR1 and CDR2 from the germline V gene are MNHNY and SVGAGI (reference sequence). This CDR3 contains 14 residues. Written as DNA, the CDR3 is TGTGCCAGCAGGTTTGGGGGGAACCGGTACGAGCAGTACTTC. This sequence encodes CASRFGGNRYEQYF.